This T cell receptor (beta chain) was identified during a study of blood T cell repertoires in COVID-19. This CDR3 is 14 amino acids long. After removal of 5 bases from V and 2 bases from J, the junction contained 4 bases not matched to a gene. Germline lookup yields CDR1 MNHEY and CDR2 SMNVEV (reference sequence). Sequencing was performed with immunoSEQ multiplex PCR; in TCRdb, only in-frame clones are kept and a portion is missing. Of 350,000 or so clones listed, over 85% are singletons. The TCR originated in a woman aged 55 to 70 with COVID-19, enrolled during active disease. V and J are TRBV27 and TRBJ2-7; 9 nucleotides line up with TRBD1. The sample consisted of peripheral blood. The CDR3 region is CASSPRQGAYEQYF. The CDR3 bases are TGTGCCAGCAGTCCTCGACAGGGGGCCTACGAGCAGTACTTC.